Below, one T cell receptor beta chain is given with its context. Its antigen is unidentified. This specimen comes from a study of cytomegalovirus exposure and HLA in healthy donors. Measured with immunoSEQ multiplex PCR; TCRdb has only the in-frame clones, and not every one. The table lists roughly 60,000 clones, approximately 90% of them singletons. Study observations and caveats: Associated with cytomegalovirus, according to the listing, were 150 to 200 TCR beta chains. Within the 120 validation repertoires, first-cohort TCR clusters tended to co-occur, according to a later analysis.

The CDR3 is made up of 13 amino acids. V lost 8 bases to trimming and J lost 3 bases, with 13 bases between them. Germline V gene data show CDR1 as MDHEN and CDR2 as SYDVKM. The sequencing sample was made of PBMCs. This receptor was identified in a woman under 30 in good health and CMV-seronegative. V gene TRBV28 combines with J gene TRBJ1-1; D unclear. The CDR3 reads CASEPRLDTEAFF. The CDR3 nucleotides read TGTGCCAGCGAGCCCAGACTGGACACTGAAGCTTTCTTT.